Shown below are 23 T cell receptor beta chains from a single sample sequenced in a study of OX40 agonist ivuxolimab in advanced cancers. Using immunoSEQ multiplex PCR, the repertoire was profiled, and TCRdb retains in-frame clones only, with some absent. The sample yields approximately 74,000 clones, approximately 90% seen once. This specimen consisted of CD4+ or CD8+ T cells sorted from blood, obtained in a trial of the OX40 agonist ivuxolimab. Receptor source: an adult with an advanced solid tumor such as melanoma, head and neck, liver or kidney cancer.

The V and J genes are TRBV6-1 and TRBJ2-2; maybe TRBD1 (6 bases). This CDR3 spans 15 amino acids. The V and J ends lost 4 bases and 0 bases respectively, with 9 bases between them. The germline V gene encodes CDR1 MNHNS and CDR2 SASEGT. The CDR3 nucleotides read TGTGCCAGCAGTGGAGACAGGACGAACACCGGGGAGCTGTTTTTT. It yields the protein CASSGDRTNTGELFF.

The chain joins TRBV6-5 to TRBJ2-7; the D gene could be TRBD1 or TRBD2 (5 bases each). The CDR3 has 14 residues. The germline V gene has CDR1 MNHEY and CDR2 SVGAGI. Trimming shortened V by 5 bases and J by 3 bases, and 14 bases separated the two germline ends. CDR3: CASSMGVGNYEQYF. CDR3 sequence (DNA): TGTGCCAGCAGTATGGGGGTGGGAAACTACGAGCAGTACTTC.

The chain couples TRBV19 to TRBJ2-1, with 11 bases lining up with TRBD2. CDR3 length: 16 amino acids. Germline V gives CDR1 LNHDA, CDR2 SQIVND (reference sequence). The trim removed 5 bases at V and 4 bases at J, leaving 7 bases unmatched. CDR3 nucleotide sequence: TGTGCCAGTAGTGTGACCGGGACTAGCGGTTACAATGAGCAGTTCTTC. This sequence encodes CASSVTGTSGYNEQFF.

The chain joins TRBV4-1 to TRBJ2-7; 8 nucleotides line up with TRBD2. Losses at the gene ends were 1 base for V and 5 bases for J; bases not matched to a gene: 13. Germline lookup yields CDR1 MGHRA and CDR2 YSYEKL. CDR3 length: 17 residues. CDR3 DNA sequence: TGCGCCAGCAGCCAAGTTACAGCCGGGACTAGGGGAAACGAGCAGTACTTC. It is translated as CASSQVTAGTRGNEQYF.

The V gene is TRBV11-3, the J gene TRBJ2-7; D is unresolved. This CDR3 contains 11 residues. Trimming stripped 5 bases from V and 3 bases from J, with 5 bases between. Germline values: CDR1 SGHNT, CDR2 YENEEA. Here the CDR3 DNA reads TGTGCCAGCAGCGCAGGCTACGAGCAGTACTTC. As protein: CASSAGYEQYF.

The chain has TRBV30 and TRBJ2-5; the D call may be TRBD1 or TRBD2 (5 bases each). V was trimmed by 5 bases and J by 4 bases, leaving 14 bases between them. Per germline, CDR1 GTSNPN and CDR2 SVGIG (reference sequence). The CDR3 consists of 13 residues. CDR3 nucleotides: TGTGCCTGGGACTTTCGGGGACGAGAGACCCAGTACTTC. Translating gives CAWDFRGRETQYF.

The V and J genes are TRBV7-9 and TRBJ2-5, with D possibly being TRBD2 (5 bases). Germline values: CDR1 SEHNR, CDR2 FQNEAQ (reference sequence). This CDR3 comprises 13 residues. Trimming shortened V by 7 bases and J by 7 bases, and 16 bases separated the two germline ends. The CDR3 nucleotides read TGTGCCAGCACGCCATCCCCCGAGGGGACCCAGTACTTC. Protein product: CASTPSPEGTQYF.

This clone appeared once. This chain uses TRBV30 with TRBJ2-7, with 10 bases matching TRBD1. Losses at the gene ends were 8 bases for V and 6 bases for J; bases not matched to a gene: 10. The CDR3 is 13 amino acids. CDR1 is GTSNPN, CDR2 SVGIG, per germline (reference sequence). Written as DNA, the CDR3 is TGTGCCGGGGAGCTGGACAGGGGGAGCGAGCAGTACTTC. This sequence encodes CAGELDRGSEQYF. The full variable domain, in which reference TRBV30 and TRBJ2-7 provide the parts outside the CDR3, is SQTIHQWPATLVQPVGSPLSLECTVEGTSNPNLYWYRQAAGRGLQLLFYSVGIGQISSEVPQNLSASRPQDRQFILSSKKLLLSDSGFYLCAGELDRGSEQYFGPGTRLTVT.

The chain carries TRBV5-5 and TRBJ2-1; D call uncertain. Germline CDR1 reads SGHKS; CDR2 reads YYEKEE (reference sequence). V lost 1 base to trimming and J lost 7 bases, with 9 bases between them. This CDR3 is 13 amino acids long. The CDR3 sequence is CASSLFWQNEQFF. The CDR3 DNA reads TGTGCCAGCAGCTTGTTCTGGCAAAATGAGCAGTTCTTC. Combining the CDR3 with reference TRBV5-5 and TRBJ2-1 gives the whole variable domain DAGVTQSPTHLIKTRGQQVTLRCSPISGHKSVSWYQQVLGQGPQFIFQYYEKEERGRGNFPDRFSARQFPNYSSELNVNALLLGDSALYLCASSLFWQNEQFFGPGTRLTVL.

The V call is TRBV7-3, the J call TRBJ2-1; 15 nucleotides line up with TRBD2. The CDR3 is made up of 19 amino acids. In germline, CDR1 is SGHTA, CDR2 FQGTGA. V shed 5 bases, J shed 1 base, and the junction held 9 bases outside the gene matches. Written as DNA, the CDR3 is TGTGCCAGCAGCCCGGTCGGACTAGCGGGAGGGCCTTCCTACAATGAGCAGTTCTTC. As protein: CASSPVGLAGGPSYNEQFF.

The chain employs TRBV9 and TRBJ2-3; TRBD2 matches at 7 bases. The germline V gene encodes CDR1 SGDLS and CDR2 YYNGEE. The CDR3 extends over 15 amino acids. Trimming took 4 bases from V and 2 from J; bases not matched to a gene: 7. This CDR3 reads CASSLSAGDTDTQYF. CDR3 bases: TGTGCCAGCAGCTTATCGGCGGGGGACACAGATACGCAGTATTTT.

The chain has TRBV28 and TRBJ1-2; no clear D. The CDR3 totals 14 residues. Germline lookup yields CDR1 MDHEN and CDR2 SYDVKM. V lost 5 bases and J 1 base, leaving 11 bases between the germline ends. CDR3 region: CASSPSSGNYGYTF. In DNA, the CDR3 is TGTGCCAGCAGTCCCAGTAGCGGTAACTATGGCTACACCTTC.

The V call is TRBV6-6, the J call TRBJ2-7; 7 bases are a match to TRBD1. The trim removed 7 bases at V and 1 base at J, leaving 7 bases unmatched. CDR3 size: 14 residues. Germline CDR1 and CDR2: MNHNY and SVGAGI (reference sequence). The CDR3 protein is CASNPPGQSYEQYF. The CDR3 DNA reads TGTGCCAGCAACCCACCGGGACAGTCCTACGAGCAGTACTTC.

This clone was seen a handful of times. This chain uses TRBV6-6 with TRBJ1-2, with 9 bases identical to TRBD1. V was pared by 5 bases and J by 5 bases, with 3 bases of the junction left unmatched. This CDR3 comprises 13 residues. From germline, CDR1 is MNHNY and CDR2 SVGAGI (reference sequence). The CDR3 DNA sequence: TGTGCCAGCAGTCAGGACAGGGGTTATGGCTACACCTTC. Encoded protein: CASSQDRGYGYTF.

The V and J genes are TRBV15 and TRBJ2-2, with TRBD1 matching over 9 bases. Germline V CDR1 and CDR2: LNHNV, YYDKDF (reference sequence). The trim removed 3 bases at V and 0 bases at J, leaving 2 bases unmatched. The CDR3 length is 16 residues. CDR3 in amino acids: CATSSGQGTNTGELFF. The CDR3 region has the DNA TGTGCCACCAGCAGCGGACAGGGGACGAACACCGGGGAGCTGTTTTTT.

The chain recombines TRBV2 with TRBJ2-3; no clear D. Germline V gene data show CDR1 as SNHLY and CDR2 as FYNNEI. The CDR3 consists of 14 residues. V was pared by 6 bases and J by 0 bases, with 10 bases between. CDR3 nucleotide sequence: TGTGCCAGCAGACCCCGCACTAGCACAGATACGCAGTATTTT. It translates to CASRPRTSTDTQYF.

The V gene is TRBV28, the J gene TRBJ2-1; 7 bases are shared with TRBD2. Germline V CDR1 and CDR2: MDHEN, SYDVKM. There are 17 residues in the CDR3. V was pared by 6 bases and J by 5 bases, with 16 bases of the junction left unmatched. Here the CDR3 reads CASSPPSGLAEDNEQFF. Written as DNA, the CDR3 is TGTGCCAGCAGCCCGCCTTCGGGGCTAGCGGAAGACAATGAGCAGTTCTTC.

The V gene is TRBV28, the J gene TRBJ1-3; D is unclear. Germline CDR1 reads MDHEN; CDR2 reads SYDVKM. CDR3 length: 11 residues. Trimming left V 5 bases short and J 8 bases short, with 7 bases between. CDR3 coding DNA: TGTGCCAGCAGTGACTTGGACACCATATATTTT. Translation: CASSDLDTIYF.

V is TRBV27 and J is TRBJ1-1; unclear D gene. The CDR3 sequence is 15 residues long. Trimming removed 2 bases from V and 1 base from J, with 11 bases in between. Germline V CDR1 and CDR2: MNHEY, SMNVEV (reference sequence). CDR3 DNA: TGTGCCAGCAGTTTAAGGGCAGGAAGGAACACTGAAGCTTTCTTT. Translating gives CASSLRAGRNTEAFF.

The chain links TRBV7-8 to TRBJ1-2; D might be TRBD1 (5 bases). The germline gives CDR1 SGHVS, CDR2 FQNEAQ. V lost 0 bases and J 4 bases, leaving 12 bases between the germline ends. This CDR3 is 15 amino acids long. CDR3: CASSLAPREPYGYTF. The CDR3 nucleotides read TGTGCCAGCAGCTTAGCCCCCAGGGAGCCCTATGGCTACACCTTC.

This rearrangement joins TRBV27 to TRBJ2-7, with D perhaps matching TRBD1 or TRBD2 (5 bases each). CDR3 length: 15 residues. Germline V lookup: CDR1 MNHEY, CDR2 SMNVEV (reference sequence). Trimming shortened V by 5 bases and J by 6 bases, and 20 bases separated the two germline ends. The CDR3 protein is CASSASGTASGEQYF. The CDR3 DNA reads TGTGCCAGCAGTGCTTCCGGGACGGCGTCGGGCGAGCAGTACTTC.

This clone was observed a single time. The chain has TRBV27 and TRBJ2-7, with D perhaps given as TRBD1 or TRBD2 (5 bases each). Germline CDR1 reads MNHEY; CDR2 reads SMNVEV (reference sequence). There are 16 residues in the CDR3. V was trimmed by 8 bases and J by 6 bases, leaving 26 bases between them. This chain's CDR3 is CASRIGAGITLREQYF. DNA of the CDR3: TGTGCCAGCCGGATCGGGGCAGGGATTACTTTGCGCGAGCAGTACTTC.

The genes are TRBV28 and TRBJ1-2; tentatively, D is TRBD1 (5 bases). This CDR3 contains 11 residues. CDR1 is MDHEN and CDR2 is SYDVKM in the germline V gene. Trimming took off 5 bases at V and 5 bases at J, with 6 bases between the two ends. CDR3 nucleotide sequence: TGTGCCAGCAGTCGGACATATGGCTACACCTTC. It codes for CASSRTYGYTF.